This T cell receptor beta chain was recovered during a study of blood T cells in healthy people across ages. Germline loops: CDR1 DFQATT, CDR2 SNEGSKA (reference sequence). Trimming left V 7 bases short and J 8 bases short, with 21 bases between. CDR3 length equals 14 residues. For the second PCR, which ran for about 7 to 11 cycles, a sample-barcoded 5' primer and a J-beta primer mix were used. Each CDR3 protein is one row after TCRdb ran MiXCR on the 5' RACE reads. The data contain approximately 780,000 distinct CDR3 sequences, about a quarter of them singletons. A further study also used this sample, focusing on T cells of mothers and their children.

The J gene is TRBJ2-1, the V gene TRBV20-1, with D perhaps matching TRBD2 (7 bases). The clonotype was recovered from a boy between 10 and 17 years old in good health. The sample comprised blood. DNA of the CDR3: TGCAGTGGACAGCTTGGGGGGGCCAGTGATGAGCAGTTCTTC. Amino acids: CSGQLGGASDEQFF.